This note documents a single T cell receptor beta chain sequence. Its target is not known. This record belongs to a study of shared clonotypes between healthy human individuals. General study points: Clonotypes that were shared across a few donors made up approximately 5% of naive CD4 clonotypes.

TCRdb's copy holds only in-frame clones and misses some; the assay was immunoSEQ multiplex PCR. The profile shows approximately 700,000 clones, 60% to 75% of them singletons. Germline CDR1 and CDR2: SGHRS and YFSETQ. This CDR3 has 14 residues. V was pared by 3 bases and J by 9 bases, with 12 bases of the junction left unmatched. This chain connects TRBV5-1 to TRBJ2-7; TRBD2 aligns across 7 bases. The receptor was isolated from a woman in her 30s in good health. The sequenced sample was memory CD4+ T cells sorted from blood. Subset described: CD45RA-negative fraction. The CDR3 sequence is CASSSGTKGLVQYF. DNA for the CDR3: TGCGCCAGCAGCTCAGGGACTAAAGGTTTAGTGCAGTACTTC.